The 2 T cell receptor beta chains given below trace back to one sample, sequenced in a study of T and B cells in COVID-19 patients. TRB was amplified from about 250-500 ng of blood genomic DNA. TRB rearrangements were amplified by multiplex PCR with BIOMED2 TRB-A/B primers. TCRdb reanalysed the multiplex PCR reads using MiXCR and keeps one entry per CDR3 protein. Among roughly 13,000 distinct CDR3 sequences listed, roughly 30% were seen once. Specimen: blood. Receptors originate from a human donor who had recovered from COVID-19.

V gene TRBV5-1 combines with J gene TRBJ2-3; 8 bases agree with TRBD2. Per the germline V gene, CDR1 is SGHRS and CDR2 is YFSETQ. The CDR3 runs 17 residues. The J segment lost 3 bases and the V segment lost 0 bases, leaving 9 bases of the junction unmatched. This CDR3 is CASSLAGGRTGTDTQYF. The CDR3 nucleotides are TGCGCCAGCAGCTTGGCTGGCGGGAGGACGGGAACAGATACGCAGTATTTT.

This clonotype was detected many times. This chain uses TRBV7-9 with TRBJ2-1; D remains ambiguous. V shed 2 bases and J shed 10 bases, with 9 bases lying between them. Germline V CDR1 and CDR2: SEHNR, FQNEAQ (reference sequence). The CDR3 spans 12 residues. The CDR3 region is CASSLTTAEQFF. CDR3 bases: TGTGCCAGCAGCTTAACGACCGCCGAGCAGTTCTTC.